The 15 T cell receptor beta chains below all came from one sample that was sequenced in a study of blood T cells in healthy people across ages (dated by TCRdb to 2015 to 2017). Library preparation was by 5' RACE. The sample was run on an Illumina HiSeq 2500. A second about 7 to 12 cycle PCR used a sample-barcoded 5' primer and a J-beta primer mix. Using fastp trimming at Q25 and MiXCR clonotype assembly, TCRdb reanalyzed the public sequencing data and kept in-frame beta chains. Each CDR3 protein gets just one entry, which takes the most common genes and DNA from the rows behind it. The sample table lists approximately 810,000 distinct CDR3 sequences, 35% to 40% of them with a count of one. The ten most abundant clones make up 10% to 15% of the sample. The sequencing input was blood. The receptors stem from a man younger than 35 in good health.

This chain uses TRBV3-1 with TRBJ1-1; D gene unclear. V was cut by 4 bases and J by 0 bases, with 15 bases left in between. Germline-derived CDR1 and CDR2 are LGHDT and YNNKEL (reference sequence). The CDR3 extends over 16 amino acids. CDR3 loop: CASSRSPGQLNTEAFF. The CDR3 DNA follows: TGTGCCAGCAGCCGTTCCCCAGGTCAACTGAACACTGAAGCTTTCTTT.

The chain employs TRBV18 and TRBJ2-1; TRBD1 matches 8 bases. Losses at the gene ends were 1 base for V and 5 bases for J; bases not matched to a gene: 7. Per germline, CDR1 KGHSH and CDR2 LQKENI. The CDR3 is 16 amino acids. DNA of the CDR3: TGTGCCAGCTCACCACTGGGGACAGGCGGAAACAATGAGCAGTTCTTC. Protein product: CASSPLGTGGNNEQFF.

On this clonotype itself: A read error is possible here, since a much larger clone lies one base away. The chain is built from TRBV12-3 or TRBV12-4 and TRBJ2-1; TRBD1 might be the D (6 bases). CDR3 length: 12 residues. The CDR3, as DNA: TGTGCCAGCAGTTTAATACAGGGTGAGCTGTTCTTC. Translated, it gives CASSLIQGELFF.

This clonotype was counted once. The V gene is TRBV7-9, the J gene TRBJ2-3; D perhaps matches TRBD2 (5 bases). The CDR3 is 16 residues long. Between the trimmed V and J ends, which lost 8 bases and 0 bases, there was a span of 18 bases. Germline V lookup: CDR1 SEHNR, CDR2 FQNEAQ (reference sequence). The DNA for the CDR3 is TGTGCCAGCGCCAACCTCCGCGGGCCGAGCACAGATACGCAGTATTTT. Its translation is CASANLRGPSTDTQYF.

This chain connects TRBV20-1 to TRBJ2-5, with D possibly being TRBD1 (5 bases). This CDR3 contains 14 residues. V shed 6 bases and J shed 2 bases, with 16 bases lying between them. The V gene's germline CDR1 is DFQATT and CDR2 SNEGSKA (reference sequence). CDR3 in amino acids: CSAGDAGPQETQYF. The DNA for the CDR3 is TGCAGTGCGGGTGACGCAGGGCCACAAGAGACCCAGTACTTC.

CDR3 sequence: CASNPGSTNEKLFF. CDR3 DNA sequence: TGTGCCAGCAACCCGGGGTCAACTAATGAAAAACTGTTTTTT. The rearrangement joins TRBV6-1 to TRBJ1-4, with D hard to call. V lost 7 bases and J 0 bases, leaving 9 bases between the germline ends. This CDR3 contains 14 residues. Germline V gene lookup returns CDR1 MNHNS and CDR2 SASEGT.

This clonotype appeared many times. V gene TRBV12-3 or TRBV12-4 combines with J gene TRBJ1-2, with D uncertain. The CDR3 has 11 residues. V gave up 5 bases and J gave up 5 bases, with 6 bases separating them. The CDR3 DNA reads as TGTGCCAGCAGTGCGCCTTATGGCTACACCTTC. It specifies CASSAPYGYTF.

This clonotype was counted a single time. V gene TRBV14 combines with J gene TRBJ2-7; the D is unclear. The CDR3 sequence is 13 residues long. Germline V gives CDR1 SGHDN, CDR2 FVKESK. Trimming removed 5 bases at V and 6 bases at J, with 14 bases between. The CDR3 sequence is CASSAGRYSEQYF. The CDR3 region has the DNA TGTGCCAGCAGCGCTGGCAGGTATTCCGAGCAGTACTTC.

This clonotype was found many times. The chain combines TRBV2 with TRBJ1-2, with D possibly being TRBD1 (6 bases). Trimming took 4 bases from V and 4 from J, leaving 10 bases between them. CDR3 length: 13 amino acids. The germline gives CDR1 SNHLY, CDR2 FYNNEI. CDR3 residues: CASSGRDTYGYTF. For the CDR3, the DNA is TGTGCCAGCAGTGGCCGGGACACCTATGGCTACACCTTC.

The chain employs TRBV7-2 and TRBJ1-5; 9 bases map to TRBD1. V lost 6 bases, J lost 0 bases, and 6 bases stayed unmatched. Germline CDR1 reads SGHTA; CDR2 reads FQGNSA. This CDR3 has 16 residues. The CDR3 region is CASSRTGVCSNQPQHF. CDR3 in DNA: TGTGCCAGCAGTCGGACAGGGGTCTGTAGCAATCAGCCCCAGCATTTT.

The chain is built from TRBV20-1 and TRBJ1-2; D is undetermined. The germline V gene has CDR1 DFQATT and CDR2 SNEGSKA (reference sequence). The length of the CDR3 is 15 residues. With 4 bases removed from V and 4 bases from J, the gap between germline ends came to 19 bases. Written as DNA, the CDR3 is TGCAGTGCTAACGGACGGCGGGGTGCGCTCTATGGCTACACCTTC. It codes for CSANGRRGALYGYTF.

This clonotype has a count of ten or more. The chain uses TRBV12-3 or TRBV12-4 and TRBJ2-5; 8 nucleotides align to TRBD2. The CDR3 runs 16 residues. The V gene end was trimmed by 5 bases and the J gene end by 4 bases; junction bases not matched to a gene: 12. Here the CDR3 reads CASSPLAGTPVETQYF. The CDR3 DNA follows: TGTGCCAGCAGTCCATTAGCGGGGACCCCCGTAGAGACCCAGTACTTC.

The chain combines TRBV5-1 with TRBJ2-1; D not resolved. With the DNA end fitting TRBJ2-7 better, the J assignment may be wrong. Germline loops: CDR1 SGHRS, CDR2 YFSETQ. The CDR3 sequence is 15 residues long. This chain's CDR3 is CASSFLPSSYNEQYF. The CDR3 DNA reads as TGCGCCAGCAGCTTTCTACCAAGCTCCTACAATGAGCAGTACTTC.

The chain combines TRBV10-3 with TRBJ2-7; D is possibly TRBD1 (6 bases). From germline, CDR1 is ENHRY and CDR2 SYGVKD. The V end lost 10 bases, the J end lost 1 base, and 11 bases lay between the germline ends. The CDR3 consists of 12 residues. CDR3 in DNA: TGTGCCACCAGGGACATATCCTACGAGCAGTACTTC. Protein product: CATRDISYEQYF.

The chain combines TRBV28 with TRBJ2-1; no clear D. V shed 5 bases and J shed 7 bases, with 21 bases lying between them. The length of the CDR3 is 16 residues. Germline CDR1 is MDHEN and CDR2 is SYDVKM. CDR3 bases: TGTGCCAGCAGTCCCTCGCTTCCGAGCCTAAGGAATGAGCAGTTCTTC. Encoded protein: CASSPSLPSLRNEQFF.